The T cell receptor (beta chain) under discussion was sequenced for a study of control samples from healthy donors and cancer patients. This clone has just one count. The junction and the germline gene differ at one end; a read error may be behind it. CDR3 length: 16 residues. Germline lookup yields CDR1 SGHTA and CDR2 FQGTGA. Using immunoSEQ multiplex PCR, the repertoire was profiled, and TCRdb retains in-frame clones only, with some absent. The data hold 40,000 to 45,000 clones, with approximately 70% observed a single time. The chain employs TRBV7-3 and TRBJ2-5, with D perhaps TRBD2 (5 bases). Sequencing was done on a sample of formalin-fixed, paraffin-embedded tissue. The TCR was taken from a male donor with melanoma. Here the CDR3 reads CVSSFRSTSGTGTQYF. In DNA, the CDR3 is TGTGTCAGCAGCTTTCGATCGACGAGCGGTACTGGGACCCAGTACTTC. Drawing the rest from reference TRBV7-3 and TRBJ2-5, the complete variable domain is GAGVSQTPSNKVTEKGKYVELRCDPISGHTALYWYRQSLGQGPEFLIYFQGTGAADDSGLPNDRFFAVRPEGSVSTLKIQRTERGDSAVYLCVSSFRSTSGTGTQYFGPGTRLLVL.